The following is a T cell receptor beta chain sequence with its context. Its cognate antigen is unknown. The sample belongs to a study of beta chain features in type 1 diabetes. Study-wide context: Summed over all samples, the examined sorted cells came to 95 million to 120 million. General study points: Small HLA sub-analyses could not settle whether HLA shapes TCRB rearrangement.

Reverse transcribing all isolated RNA meant expressed TCRB transcripts were sequenced. The table came from immunoSEQ multiplex PCR; TCRdb's copy has only in-frame clones and leaves some out. The sample includes about 130,000 clones, about a tenth of them seen just once. CDR1 is SGHTA, CDR2 FQGNSA, per germline. The CDR3 runs 17 residues. V dropped 1 base and J dropped 6; count of bases not matched to a gene: 11. The rearrangement joins TRBV7-2 to TRBJ2-3; 9 bases align to TRBD2. The sequencing input was central memory CD4+ T cells from blood. This TCR was recovered from a man aged 18 to 30 in good health. CDR3: CASSLVSGRGGRDTQYF. The CDR3 region has the DNA TGTGCCAGCAGCTTAGTTTCTGGGCGGGGGGGCCGGGATACGCAGTATTTT.